The clone carrying this TCR beta chain has only one observation. Antigen specificity is unknown. V was pared by 2 bases and J by 1 base, with 2 bases of the junction left unmatched. CDR3 length: 15 residues. CDR1 and CDR2 (germline): MGHRA, YSYEKL. The data were produced by immunoSEQ multiplex PCR, yet TCRdb's version contains in-frame clones alone and is incomplete. The sample has approximately 13,000 clones, roughly 73% seen once. The sample comes from a study of somatic mutations in cytotoxic T cells in rheumatoid arthritis. Both CD4+ and CD8+ cells were separated through positive magnetic bead selection, and their purity was verified using flow cytometry. Whole-study findings and limits: For rheumatoid arthritis patients, CD8+ clonality increased with age, whereas it did not in healthy controls.

This chain uses TRBV4-1 with TRBJ1-1, with TRBD1 matching over 9 bases. The specimen was CD8+ T cells sorted from blood. This receptor was taken from an adult with rheumatoid arthritis. CDR3 loop: CASSQQDRGNTEAFF. The CDR3 DNA is TGCGCCAGCAGCCAACAGGACAGGGGGAACACTGAAGCTTTCTTT.